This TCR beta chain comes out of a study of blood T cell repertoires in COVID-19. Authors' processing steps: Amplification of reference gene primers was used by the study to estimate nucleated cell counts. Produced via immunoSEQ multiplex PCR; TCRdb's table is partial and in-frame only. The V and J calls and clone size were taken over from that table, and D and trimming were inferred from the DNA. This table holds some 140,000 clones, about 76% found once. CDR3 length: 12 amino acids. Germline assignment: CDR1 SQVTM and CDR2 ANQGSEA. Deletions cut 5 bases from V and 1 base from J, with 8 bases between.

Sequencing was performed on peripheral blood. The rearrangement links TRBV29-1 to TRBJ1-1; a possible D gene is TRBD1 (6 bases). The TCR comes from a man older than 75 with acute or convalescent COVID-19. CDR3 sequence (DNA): TGCAGCGTTAGCAGGGGGAACACTGAAGCTTTCTTT. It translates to CSVSRGNTEAFF.